What follows are 23 T cell receptor beta chains derived from one specimen sequenced in a study of ipilimumab plus nivolumab after autologous stem cell transplantation (dated by TCRdb to the early 2020s). Library creation used the immunoSEQ multiplex PCR assay. What TCRdb holds here is the immuneACCESS table cut down to in-frame rearrangements. Part of the clones is not present; checked against another copy, under half of the missing clones reflect an unresolved V gene, and the others are unexplained. The sample table holds roughly 43,000 clones, of which about 88% were seen once. The top ten clonotypes cover approximately 0.87% of the sample. Sequencing was performed on PBMCs, taken in a trial of ipilimumab plus nivolumab as post-transplant consolidation. The receptors shown here come from a male donor with multiple myeloma.

V is TRBV10-3 and J is TRBJ1-5; no clear D gene. Germline loops: CDR1 ENHRY, CDR2 SYGVKD. Trimming stripped 0 bases from V and 10 bases from J, with 19 bases between. This CDR3 spans 16 amino acids. The CDR3 here is CAISESFDQALVPQHF. Written as DNA, the CDR3 is TGTGCCATCAGTGAGTCTTTCGATCAGGCTTTAGTCCCCCAGCATTTT.

The V gene is TRBV28, the J gene TRBJ2-3; a possible D gene is TRBD1 (5 bases). V was clipped by 6 bases and J by 10 bases, with 20 bases between them. The length of the CDR3 is 14 residues. Per germline, CDR1 MDHEN and CDR2 SYDVKM. As DNA, the CDR3 is TGTGCCAGCAGGGCCGTGGGGCCCGGTGGGTCGCAGTATTTT. It yields the protein CASRAVGPGGSQYF.

The chain has TRBV4-3 and TRBJ1-6; a possible D gene is TRBD1 (5 bases). CDR1 is LGHNA, CDR2 YSLEER, per germline. This CDR3 is built from 15 residues. V lost 1 base and J lost 9, with 13 bases in between. CDR3 sequence: CASSQAGRVLSPLHF. The DNA for the CDR3 is TGCGCCAGCAGCCAAGCGGGCAGGGTCCTTTCACCCCTCCACTTT.

This chain uses TRBV29-1 with TRBJ2-7; 8 bases line up with TRBD1. After removal of 4 bases from V and 3 bases from J, the junction contained 14 bases not matched to a gene. The CDR3 is 16 amino acids. Germline V CDR1 and CDR2: SQVTM, ANQGSEA. CDR3 DNA: TGCAGCGTTGCTTCGTTCGGCAGGGGGCGCTTCTACGAGCAGTACTTC. Protein sequence: CSVASFGRGRFYEQYF.

The chain employs TRBV30 and TRBJ2-3, with D possibly being TRBD2 (6 bases). Trimming pared 4 bases from V and 4 bases from J, leaving 18 bases between. Germline values: CDR1 GTSNPN, CDR2 SVGIG (reference sequence). This CDR3 region has 15 residues. The CDR3 bases are TGTGCCTGGAATCTGGACCCCACGGGAGCAGATACGCAGTATTTT. It yields the protein CAWNLDPTGADTQYF.

The genes are TRBV6-5 and TRBJ2-7; D is ambiguous. The V end was cut by 2 bases, the J end by 7 bases, with 15 bases between. Germline lookup yields CDR1 MNHEY and CDR2 SVGAGI. The CDR3 is 14 amino acids. The CDR3 here is CASSYRREGWEQYF. CDR3 sequence (DNA): TGTGCCAGCAGTTACAGAAGGGAAGGGTGGGAGCAGTACTTC.

This chain joins TRBV7-2 and TRBJ1-1, with D possibly TRBD1 on 5 matching bases. From germline, CDR1 is SGHTA and CDR2 FQGNSA. The CDR3 consists of 17 residues. V gave up 4 bases and J gave up 0 bases, with 18 bases separating them. Here the CDR3 reads CASSSAPGSYMNTEAFF. The CDR3 DNA reads as TGTGCCAGCAGCTCCGCGCCAGGGTCCTATATGAACACTGAAGCTTTCTTT.

The chain uses TRBV18 and TRBJ1-1, with D tentatively TRBD1 (6 bases). V lost 5 bases to trimming and J lost 4 bases, with 17 bases between them. This CDR3 is 15 amino acids long. Germline V gene data show CDR1 as KGHSH and CDR2 as LQKENI. The CDR3, as DNA: TGTGCCAGCTCATCGACACCTCTCAGGGGCACTGAAGCTTTCTTT. Amino acid sequence: CASSSTPLRGTEAFF.

The gene calls are TRBV12-2 and TRBJ2-7; the table's D call, TRBD1, has no DNA check behind it. TRBV12-2 is labeled a pseudogene. The CDR3 sequence is 16 residues long. The DNA of the CDR3 is TGTGCAAGTCGCTTAGCGCCCCGGGACAGATTCTACGAGCAGTACTTC. It translates to CASRLAPRDRFYEQYF.

V and J are TRBV18 and TRBJ2-7; 7 bases match TRBD2. With 4 bases clipped from V and 2 bases from J, the junction kept 11 bases outside the gene matches. The CDR3 covers 16 residues. In germline, CDR1 is KGHSH, CDR2 LQKENI. CDR3 region: CASSLLSGGSTYEQYF. The CDR3 DNA is TGTGCCAGCTCACTCCTCTCGGGAGGCAGCACCTACGAGCAGTACTTC. Supplemented by reference TRBV18 and TRBJ2-7, the full variable domain reads NAGVMQNPRHLVRRRGQEARLRCSPMKGHSHVYWYRQLPEEGLKFMVYLQKENIIDESGMPKERFSAEFPKEGPSILRIQQVVRGDSAAYFCASSLLSGGSTYEQYFGPGTRLTVT.

Concerning this clone: The junction and the germline gene differ at one end; a read error may be behind it. The V call is TRBV12-5, the J call TRBJ2-3, with D possibly matching TRBD2 (5 bases). The V gene's germline CDR1 is LGHNT and CDR2 FRNRAP. The CDR3 extends over 14 amino acids. As DNA, the CDR3 is TGTACTAGTGGTTTGGTTTCCTACACAGATACGCAGTATTTT. Residues: CTSGLVSYTDTQYF.

The gene calls are TRBV30 and TRBJ2-3; TRBD1 aligns across 7 bases. The CDR3 covers 13 residues. The trim removed 4 bases at V and 4 bases at J, leaving 5 bases unmatched. Germline CDR1 and CDR2: GTSNPN and SVGIG (reference sequence). In DNA, the CDR3 is TGTGCCTGGAACCCGGGACAGTCAGATACGCAGTATTTT. It codes for CAWNPGQSDTQYF.

The chain combines TRBV19 with TRBJ1-2; perhaps TRBD1 as D (5 bases). Germline V CDR1 and CDR2: LNHDA, SQIVND (reference sequence). CDR3 length: 16 amino acids. Trimming removed 7 bases from V and 3 bases from J, with 21 bases in between. In DNA form, the CDR3 reads TGTGCCAGTAAGTTGCAGGGTCTTTTTGAAGACTATGGCTACACCTTC. Amino acids: CASKLQGLFEDYGYTF. Complete variable domain (other parts from reference TRBV19 and TRBJ1-2): DGGITQSPKYLFRKEGQNVTLSCEQNLNHDAMYWYRQDPGQGLRLIYYSQIVNDFQKGDIAEGYSVSREKKESFPLTVTSAQKNPTAFYLCASKLQGLFEDYGYTFGSGTRLTVV.

The rearrangement joins TRBV18 to TRBJ1-5, with D possibly being TRBD1 (5 bases). CDR1 and CDR2 (germline): KGHSH, LQKENI. The CDR3 contains 17 residues. The V end lost 3 bases, the J end lost 0 bases, and 15 bases lay between the germline ends. As DNA, the CDR3 is TGTGCCAGCTCACCTCTTGGGGGACCCCATAGCAATCAGCCCCAGCATTTT. Protein product: CASSPLGGPHSNQPQHF.

The gene calls are TRBV25-1 and TRBJ1-5; D unclear. This CDR3 comprises 16 residues. With 7 bases removed from V and 0 bases from J, the gap between germline ends came to 16 bases. Germline V gene data show CDR1 as MGHDK and CDR2 as SYGVNS. CDR3 loop: CASISRELYSNQPQHF. The CDR3, as DNA: TGTGCCAGCATCAGCCGGGAGCTGTATAGCAATCAGCCCCAGCATTTT.

This chain links TRBV21-1 with TRBJ2-1; the tabulated D call, TRBD1, remains unverified against the DNA. TRBV21-1 is deemed a pseudogene. CDR3 length: 11 amino acids. The DNA of the CDR3 is TGTGCCAGGTACAGGTTCAATGAGCAGTTCTTC. As protein: CARYRFNEQFF.

The chain recombines TRBV29-1 with TRBJ2-7; 9 bases align to TRBD1. There are 15 residues in the CDR3. V lost 7 bases, J lost 2 bases, and 12 bases stayed unmatched. The germline gives CDR1 SQVTM, CDR2 ANQGSEA. CDR3 DNA: TGCAGCGACCAAGGACAGGGGACGATTACCTACGAGCAGTACTTC. Translating it yields CSDQGQGTITYEQYF.

This clone was counted a few times. The chain recombines TRBV28 with TRBJ2-7, with a possible D match to TRBD1 (5 bases). The CDR3 contains 13 residues. V was shortened by 5 bases and J by 2 bases, with 10 bases between the two germline ends. The germline CDR1 and CDR2 sequences are MDHEN and SYDVKM. The CDR3 bases are TGTGCCAGCAGTAAGGGGATCCCCTACGAGCAGTACTTC. Its protein is CASSKGIPYEQYF.

The V and J genes are TRBV2 and TRBJ1-5; D is unclear. Germline CDR1 SNHLY, CDR2 FYNNEI. Trimming removed 3 bases at V and 1 base at J, with 7 bases between. The length of the CDR3 is 14 residues. The CDR3 loop reads CASSESDSNQPQHF. DNA for the CDR3: TGTGCCAGCAGTGAGTCGGACAGCAATCAGCCCCAGCATTTT.

This clone was picked up one time. Written as DNA, the CDR3 is TGTGCCAGCAGCCCTCAGATGTCGGGGGACACTGAAGCTTTCTTT. Translating it yields CASSPQMSGDTEAFF. The rearrangement uses TRBV9 and TRBJ1-1, with a possible D match to TRBD1 (5 bases). The germline CDR1 and CDR2 sequences are SGDLS and YYNGEE. The V end was cut by 4 bases, the J end by 3 bases, with 16 bases between. The CDR3 extends over 15 amino acids.

The genes are TRBV28 and TRBJ2-7; D may correspond to TRBD1 or TRBD2 (5 bases each). Germline V CDR1 and CDR2: MDHEN, SYDVKM. CDR3 size: 14 residues. V dropped 6 bases and J dropped 2 bases, with 14 bases sitting between them. CDR3 nucleotide sequence: TGTGCCAGCAGGAGGGGATTCGAGACCTACGAGCAGTACTTC. Its protein product is CASRRGFETYEQYF. The full variable domain, with the rest looked up from reference TRBV28 and TRBJ2-7, is DVKVTQSSRYLVKRTGEKVFLECVQDMDHENMFWYRQDPGLGLRLIYFSYDVKMKEKGDIPEGYSVSREKKERFSLILESASTNQTSMYLCASRRGFETYEQYFGPGTRLTVT.

The CDR3 DNA reads TGTGCCAGCAGCCAGGGAACGGCCGGGGAGCTGTTTTTT. It is translated as CASSQGTAGELFF. The chain is built from TRBV6-5 and TRBJ2-2, with D possibly TRBD1 on 5 matching bases. The V end lost 6 bases, the J end lost 6 bases, and 11 bases lay between the germline ends. CDR1 is MNHEY, CDR2 SVGAGI, per germline. This CDR3 is built from 13 residues.

V usage is TRBV28 and J usage is TRBJ2-5; tentative D call: TRBD1 (6 bases). V was clipped by 6 bases and J by 5 bases, with 13 bases between them. The germline V gene has CDR1 MDHEN and CDR2 SYDVKM. The CDR3 contains 13 residues. CDR3: CASSTQGLETQYF. CDR3 coding DNA: TGTGCCAGCAGCACCCAGGGGCTCGAGACCCAGTACTTC.